A selection of T cell receptor beta chains follows, all from one sample in a study of T cell repertoires in cytomegalovirus infection. In TCRdb, the reads were re-called with MiXCR into one record per CDR3 protein. Here the sample spans 450,000 to 550,000 distinct CDR3 sequences, about two fifths being singletons. These receptors are not linked to any known antigen. The material was cultured PBMCs, obtained from culture after CMV antigen stimulation. The receptors derive from a human donor in good health (CMV status not recorded). Some clones in this sample may be carry-over from other donors' samples. Both conserved end residues are part of each CDR3. The D gene is left open where the match is weak. Clone size, where shown, is once, few, many, or a class for clones that have expanded.

D	V	size	J	length	CDR3	DNA
NA	TRBV6-1	NA	TRBJ2-4	14	CASSERFAKNIQYF	TGTGCCAGCAGTGAAAGGTTCGCCAAAAACATTCAGTACTTC
NA	TRBV4-3	few	TRBJ2-5	15	CASSYQGGTEETQYF	TGCGCCAGCAGCTATCAGGGGGGCACCGAAGAGACCCAGTACTTC
NA	TRBV7-2	many	TRBJ2-5	14	CASSSTGGGETQYF	TGTGCCAGCAGCTCGACAGGAGGGGGGGAGACCCAGTACTTC
TRBD1	TRBV6-2/TRBV6-3	NA	TRBJ2-7	14	CASSYYGTGNEQYF	TGTGCCAGCAGTTACTATGGGACAGGGAACGAGCAGTACTTC
TRBD2	TRBV6-2/TRBV6-3	NA	TRBJ2-1	16	CASSPWGGGSYNEQFF	TGTGCCAGCAGTCCTTGGGGCGGGGGCTCCTACAATGAGCAGTTCTTC
NA	TRBV10-3	NA	TRBJ1-5	14	CAISRGNGDQPQHF	TGTGCCATTAGCAGGGGTAATGGGGATCAGCCCCAGCATTTT
NA	TRBV7-6	few	TRBJ1-4	13	CASSATRHEKLFF	TGTGCCAGCAGCGCGACACGACATGAAAAACTGTTTTTT
TRBD1	TRBV11-2	few	TRBJ2-7	14	CASSLDRGSNEQYF	TGTGCCAGCAGCCTTGACAGGGGGTCAAACGAGCAGTACTTC
NA	TRBV5-4	NA	TRBJ1-2	15	CASSLEFMGLGGYTF	TGTGCCAGCAGCTTGGAGTTCATGGGATTGGGCGGCTACACCTTC
NA	TRBV7-2	NA	TRBJ2-2	15	CASSLNGRSAGELFF	TGTGCCAGCAGCTTAAACGGGAGAAGTGCCGGGGAGCTGTTTTTT
TRBD2	TRBV19	NA	TRBJ2-7	15	CASSGLAGVPHEQYF	TGTGCCAGTAGTGGATTAGCGGGAGTTCCCCACGAGCAGTACTTC
NA	TRBV2	NA	TRBJ1-2	11	CASSADSGYTF	TGTGCCAGCAGCGCGGACAGCGGCTACACCTTC
NA	TRBV7-4	NA	TRBJ2-7	15	CASSLGLALSYEQYF	TGTGCCAGCAGCTTAGGGCTAGCGCTATCCTACGAGCAGTACTTC
NA	TRBV20-1	NA	TRBJ1-3	13	CSARITWGNTIYF	TGCAGTGCTAGAATTACCTGGGGAAACACCATATATTTT
TRBD2	TRBV4-1	NA	TRBJ2-1	15	CASSLTSGGTRWPFF	TGCGCCAGCAGCCTCACTAGCGGGGGGACTAGGTGGCCGTTCTTC
TRBD1	TRBV6-8	few	TRBJ2-7	15	CASIRFGTVSYEQYF	TGTGCCAGCATCCGCTTCGGGACAGTCTCCTACGAGCAGTACTTC
NA	TRBV7-2	few	TRBJ2-3	17	CASSLAPAGTYTDTQYF	TGTGCCAGCAGCTTAGCACCGGCGGGGACCTACACAGATACGCAGTATTTT
NA	TRBV7-2	few	TRBJ1-2	13	CASSTSLNYGYTF	TGTGCCAGCAGCACATCCCTCAACTATGGCTACACCTTC
NA	TRBV20-1	NA	TRBJ2-3	12	CSAEHSADTQYF	TGCAGTGCTGAACATAGTGCAGATACGCAGTATTTT
NA	TRBV19	few	TRBJ1-1	14	CASSPSALNTEAFF	TGTGCCAGTAGCCCGAGTGCCCTGAACACTGAAGCTTTCTTT
NA	TRBV6-6	NA	TRBJ1-1	12	CASGGFYTEAFF	TGTGCCAGCGGCGGCTTTTACACTGAAGCTTTCTTT
NA	TRBV18	NA	TRBJ2-7	15	CASSALGQGKTEQYF	TGTGCCAGCTCAGCACTCGGGCAGGGCAAAACAGAGCAGTACTTC
NA	TRBV25-1	few	TRBJ2-5	14	CASSERVDRETQYF	TGTGCCAGCAGTGAAAGGGTGGACAGAGAGACCCAGTACTTC
NA	TRBV7-2	NA	TRBJ2-5	14	CASSLGRPLETQYF	TGTGCCAGCAGCTTAGGTCGTCCACTAGAGACCCAGTACTTC
TRBD1	TRBV12-3/TRBV12-4	few	TRBJ1-2	13	CASSDTGVFGYTF	TGTGCCAGCAGCGATACAGGGGTTTTTGGCTACACCTTC
NA	TRBV4-1	NA	TRBJ2-3	15	CASSQRDSLSDTQYF	TGCGCCAGCAGCCAGAGGGACTCACTATCAGATACGCAGTATTTT
NA	TRBV6-1	NA	TRBJ2-3	11	CASSSRTTRYF	TGTGCCAGCAGTTCCCGGACAACGAGGTATTTT
TRBD1	TRBV7-2	NA	TRBJ2-4	13	CASSLAGTGPTYF	TGTGCCAGCAGCTTAGCGGGGACAGGGCCGACGTACTTC
TRBD1	TRBV7-2	NA	TRBJ1-3	15	CASSIQGASGNTIYF	TGTGCCAGCAGCATCCAGGGGGCCTCTGGAAACACCATATATTTT
TRBD2	TRBV7-9	many	TRBJ2-3	14	CASSLEVAGDTQYF	TGTGCCAGCAGCTTAGAGGTAGCGGGAGATACGCAGTATTTT
TRBD2	TRBV28	NA	TRBJ2-1	15	CASSTGGLSYNEQFF	TGTGCCAGCAGTACGGGGGGGCTATCCTACAATGAGCAGTTCTTC
TRBD1	TRBV20-1	once	TRBJ1-5	14	CSASSGTENQPQHF	TGCAGTGCTTCCTCCGGGACAGAAAATCAGCCCCAGCATTTT